Described below is a single TCR beta chain sequence and its context. This receptor's antigen is unknown. Per-nucleotide qualities are absent, and no much larger clonotype sits a single base away. The collaborating institutions used their own protocols to collect whole blood in K2EDTA tubes. For TCRbeta analysis, collaborators shipped samples as frozen whole blood, isolated PBMCs, or DNA extracted from either of those sample types. The record originates from a study of blood T cell repertoires in COVID-19 (dated by TCRdb to the early 2020s). Notes on the research overall: The collaborator samples originated in the United States, Italy and Spain and spanned the acute and convalescent phases of COVID-19. Samples came from the ongoing ImmuneRACE study (first 160 participants) plus 1,254 subjects from 6 global collaborators. The material from the prospective study consisted of cDNA or gDNA derived from T cells, B-cell-depleted T cells, or PBMCs. A freely available public database, intended as a resource for researchers studying the immune response to SARS-CoV-2, is where the repertoires were released. The dataset comprised deeply sampled blood TCRbeta repertoires from subjects exposed to, actively infected with, or recovered from COVID-19. HLA class I and class II types, where available, came from metadata supplied by the sample provider rather than from assay-based typing. Nearly every sample came with metadata listing a de-identified subject ID, COVID-19 status, age in years and sex.

The immunoSEQ Assay, a bias-controlled multiplex PCR, was used to amplify TCRbeta CDR3 regions from genomic DNA. Processing in the source paper ran as follows. Within the assay, amplification of reference gene primers was used to estimate how many nucleated cells each sample contained. To quantify the absolute abundance of each unique TCRbeta CDR3 rearrangement, sequence reads were collapsed and filtered. Productive Simpson clonality was computed per sample as the square root of Simpson's diversity index over productive rearrangements. As stored in TCRdb, this immuneACCESS dataset retains in-frame rearrangements with V and J assigned. A fraction of the clones does not appear; measured against another copy, unresolved V genes explain less than half of the discrepancy, and the remainder lacks a known reason. V and J calls and clone size follow that table, whereas D and trimming were derived from the DNA. This sample is represented by 100,000 or so clones; roughly nine tenths of them were singletons. More than 0.85% of the sample is taken by the ten largest.

At the junction V is shortened by 0 bases and J by 0 bases; bases outside the gene matches: 10. Via the germline V gene (reference sequence), CDR1 is GTSNPN and CDR2 SVGIG. The cysteine opens and the phenylalanine closes a CDR3 of 17 amino acids. This entry keeps only the CDR3 DNA: 51 bases, framed from base 1. Study-wide findings and limitations: Clinical and demographic metadata were provided uncurated, with the amount varying by source and participant.

Input material: peripheral blood. The chain employs TRBV30 and TRBJ1-1; 7 central nucleotides agree with TRBD1. The TCR sequence derives from a man between 60 and 75 years old with acute or convalescent COVID-19. The CDR3 reads CAWSVPRGDLVNTEAFF. The sequenced DNA is TGTGCCTGGAGTGTACCCAGGGGGGATTTGGTGAACACTGAAGCTTTCTTT. Beyond the CDR3, the reference TRBV30 and TRBJ1-1 genes provide the residues; the full variable domain reads: SQTIHQWPATLVQPVGSPLSLECTVEGTSNPNLYWYRQAAGRGLQLLFYSVGIGQISSEVPQNLSASRPQDRQFILSSKKLLLSDSGFYLCAWSVPRGDLVNTEAFFGQGTRLTVV.